This T cell receptor (beta chain) was sequenced for a study of vaccination and CD4 T cells after COVID-19. Study overall: Those taking part got two shots of either the BNT162b2 or the mRNA-1273 vaccine.

Germline V gives CDR1 LNHNV, CDR2 YYDKDF (reference sequence). This CDR3 has 13 residues. V was shortened by 7 bases and J by 9 bases, with 16 bases between the two germline ends. This sample's treatment: roughly 10-day PBMC culture with coronavirus spike peptide pools or control peptides (ViraFEST assay). It was before the COVID-19 pandemic (2011-2018) that the unexposed donor's CD4+ T cells were collected. This clonotype was recorded a few times. The antigen is unknown. Regarding the study as a whole: Median approximately 84% of reactive clones detected in convalescent patients emerged only post-vaccination.

CD4+ T cells that had been cultured provided DNA sequenced with the Oncomine TCR Beta short-read assay. MiXCR was run by TCRdb on the PCR reads, yielding one entry per CDR3 protein. The sample contains about 4,600 distinct CDR3 sequences, approximately 54% of which appear only once. This TCR derives from a human donor in good health. Source material: CD4+ T cells from blood, cultured in vitro. The rearrangement joins TRBV15 to TRBJ1-5; D is uncertain. The CDR3 sequence: CATTHLDWLPQHF. The DNA of the CDR3 is TGTGCCACCACCCACCTGGATTGGTTGCCCCAGCATTTT. Full variable domain (rest looked up from reference TRBV15 and TRBJ1-5): DAMVIQNPRYQVTQFGKPVTLSCSQTLNHNVMYWYQQKSSQAPKLLFHYYDKDFNNEADTPDNFQSRRPNTSFCFLDIRSPGLGDTAMYLCATTHLDWLPQHFGDGTRLSIL.